The 20 T cell receptor beta chains below were found in one sample sequenced in a study of T-cell memory formation after mild COVID-19. TCRdb re-derived calls from the 5' RACE reads in MiXCR, one entry per CDR3 protein. The data show 300,000 to 350,000 distinct CDR3 sequences, approximately 14% seen once. Sequenced sample: PBMCs or a T cell subset sorted from them (not recorded which). The receptors shown here come from a man younger than 35 who had mild COVID-19 (a few samples of this study predate the infection). Cell type and time point are not known.

This clonotype turned up a few times. The chain uses TRBV4-3 and TRBJ2-3; D is perhaps TRBD1 or TRBD2 (5 bases each). This CDR3 contains 14 residues. Trimming removed 1 base at V and 0 bases at J, with 5 bases between. Germline loops: CDR1 LGHNA, CDR2 YSLEER. DNA of the CDR3: TGCGCCAGCAGCCAAGGGGACAGCACAGATACGCAGTATTTT. It encodes CASSQGDSTDTQYF.

At least ten counts were recorded for this clonotype. This chain connects TRBV10-3 to TRBJ2-1; no firm D call. There are 14 residues in the CDR3. The V end was cut by 8 bases, the J end by 1 base, with 12 bases between. Per the germline V gene, CDR1 is ENHRY and CDR2 is SYGVKD. As DNA, the CDR3 is TGTGCCATCCGACGGTTAGGGTCCTACAATGAGCAGTTCTTC. Residues: CAIRRLGSYNEQFF.

The CDR3 region has the DNA TGCGCCAGCAGCTTGGAGTGGGGACCGGTAAAAAACATTCAGTACTTC. Translation: CASSLEWGPVKNIQYF. The J gene is TRBJ2-4, the V gene TRBV5-1, with D perhaps matching TRBD1 or TRBD2 (5 bases each). This CDR3 is 16 amino acids long. V was trimmed by 0 bases and J by 4 bases, leaving 14 bases between them. Germline CDR1 reads SGHRS; CDR2 reads YFSETQ.

The gene calls are TRBV7-7 and TRBJ2-2, with 9 positions matching TRBD2. Germline V gene sequence: CDR1 SSHAT, CDR2 FNYEAQ (reference sequence). The V gene end was trimmed by 1 base and the J gene end by 6 bases; junction bases not matched to a gene: 6. This CDR3 is 16 amino acids long. The CDR3 region is CASSLEPSGESGELFF. The CDR3 nucleotides are TGTGCCAGCAGCTTAGAACCTAGCGGGGAATCCGGGGAGCTGTTTTTT.

The chain uses TRBV5-6 and TRBJ2-4; no clear D gene. CDR3 length equals 15 residues. V shed 0 bases and J shed 3 bases, with 10 bases lying between them. Germline-derived CDR1 and CDR2 are SGHDT and YYEEEE. CDR3 sequence (DNA): TGTGCCAGCAGCTTGGGTTTAAGGTTCAAAAACATTCAGTACTTC. Amino acid sequence: CASSLGLRFKNIQYF. Together with reference TRBV5-6 and TRBJ2-4, the CDR3 gives the full variable domain: DAGVTQSPTHLIKTRGQQVTLRCSPKSGHDTVSWYQQALGQGPQFIFQYYEEEERQRGNFPDRFSGHQFPNYSSELNVNALLLGDSALYLCASSLGLRFKNIQYFGAGTRLSVL.

This clonotype came up a few times. V usage is TRBV12-3 or TRBV12-4 and J usage is TRBJ2-7, with 7 nucleotides matching TRBD2. This CDR3 has 14 residues. V shed 6 bases, J shed 2 bases, and the junction held 7 bases outside the gene matches. This CDR3 is CASRPTSIAYEQYF. The CDR3 region has the DNA TGTGCCAGCAGACCGACTAGCATCGCCTACGAGCAGTACTTC.

This clonotype was found a few times. The rearrangement uses TRBV7-9 and TRBJ2-7; tentatively, D is TRBD1 (5 bases). In germline, CDR1 is SEHNR, CDR2 FQNEAQ (reference sequence). Trimming removed 4 bases from V and 2 bases from J, with 9 bases in between. The CDR3 totals 13 residues. For the CDR3, the DNA is TGTGCCAGCAGCTCAGCAGGGACCTACGAGCAGTACGTC. Its translation is CASSSAGTYEQYV.

This clonotype came up a few times. The chain links TRBV6-2 or TRBV6-3 to TRBJ2-7, with 7 bases lining up with TRBD2. Germline CDR1 reads MNHEY; CDR2 reads SVGEGT. This CDR3 region has 12 residues. Trimming removed 6 bases from V and 4 bases from J; junction bases left unmatched: 3. CDR3 in amino acids: CASSGAGYEQYV. The CDR3 DNA sequence: TGTGCCAGCAGCGGAGCGGGGTACGAGCAGTACGTC.

Ten or more counts support this clonotype. The chain combines TRBV27 with TRBJ2-5; 9 bases are a match to TRBD1. V shed 6 bases and J 9 bases; nucleotides not matched to a gene: 11. The CDR3 spans 14 residues. Germline CDR1 and CDR2: MNHEY and SMNVEV (reference sequence). The CDR3 DNA follows: TGTGCCAGCAGCTTACAGGGACAGGGTATCGCCCAGTACTTC. Amino acids: CASSLQGQGIAQYF.

This clonotype was picked up many times. The chain uses TRBV2 and TRBJ2-7; D is undetermined. Germline lookup yields CDR1 SNHLY and CDR2 FYNNEI. The CDR3 runs to 11 residues. V was shortened by 6 bases and J by 2 bases, with 5 bases between the two germline ends. The CDR3 region has the DNA TGTGCCAGCAGCGACGCCTACGAGCAGTACTTC. This sequence encodes CASSDAYEQYF. The full variable domain, with the rest looked up from reference TRBV2 and TRBJ2-7, is EPEVTQTPSHQVTQMGQEVILRCVPISNHLYFYWYRQILGQKVEFLVSFYNNEISEKSEIFDDQFSVERPDGSNFTLKIRSTKLEDSAMYFCASSDAYEQYFGPGTRLTVT.

This sequence joins TRBV7-2 and TRBJ2-2; D tentatively fits TRBD1 or TRBD2 (5 bases each). Germline V gives CDR1 SGHTA, CDR2 FQGNSA. The V end was cut by 5 bases, the J end by 3 bases, with 10 bases between. The CDR3 length is 14 residues. The CDR3: CASSPGTHTGELFF. The CDR3 DNA is TGTGCCAGCAGCCCCGGGACCCACACCGGGGAGCTGTTTTTT.

The chain recombines TRBV12-3 or TRBV12-4 with TRBJ2-2, with D possibly matching TRBD1 (7 bases). The CDR3 runs 17 residues. Between the trimmed V and J ends, which lost 6 bases and 3 bases, there was a span of 20 bases. The CDR3 reads CASSPIYGRGDTGELFF. The CDR3 region has the DNA TGTGCCAGCAGCCCAATTTACGGCAGGGGGGACACCGGGGAGCTGTTTTTT.

V gene TRBV15 combines with J gene TRBJ1-5; maybe TRBD1 (5 bases). CDR1 is LNHNV and CDR2 is YYDKDF in the germline V gene (reference sequence). The ends were cut back, 3 bases at V and 0 bases at J, with 12 bases in the middle. CDR3 length: 16 amino acids. CDR3 sequence reads: CATSSDSFYSNQPQHF. The CDR3 DNA reads TGTGCCACCAGCAGCGACAGCTTCTATAGCAATCAGCCCCAGCATTTT.

This chain links TRBV7-8 with TRBJ2-7; TRBD2 matches at 9 bases. Germline V gene lookup returns CDR1 SGHVS and CDR2 FQNEAQ. CDR3 length: 12 amino acids. The junction had 2 bases not matched to a gene; V was cut back by 5 bases and J by 6 bases. This CDR3 is CASSRAGGEQYV. In DNA, the CDR3 is TGTGCCAGCAGCCGAGCGGGGGGCGAGCAGTACGTC.

This clonotype was picked up many times. This chain joins TRBV7-3 and TRBJ1-1, with TRBD1 as a possible D gene (5 bases). The germline V gene has CDR1 SGHTA and CDR2 FQGTGA. CDR3 length: 14 amino acids. Trimming took 2 bases from V and 1 from J, leaving 8 bases between them. CDR3 sequence: CASSLGGKNTEAFF. CDR3 nucleotide sequence: TGTGCCAGCAGCTTAGGGGGGAAGAACACTGAAGCTTTCTTT.

This chain connects TRBV6-6 to TRBJ2-1, with D perhaps given as TRBD1 or TRBD2 (5 bases each). Trimming pared 4 bases from V and 4 bases from J, leaving 14 bases between. CDR1 and CDR2 (germline): MNHNY, SVGAGI (reference sequence). The CDR3 consists of 15 residues. CDR3: CASSSAGTEYNEQFF. The DNA of the CDR3 is TGTGCCAGCAGTTCCGCCGGGACGGAGTACAATGAGCAGTTCTTC.

The J gene is TRBJ2-4, the V gene TRBV2; TRBD1 matches 8 bases. CDR3 size: 15 residues. CDR1 is SNHLY, CDR2 FYNNEI, per germline. Trimming at V came to 7 bases and at J to 3 bases, leaving 8 bases not matched to a gene. The CDR3 sequence is CASITDRAYKNIQYF. CDR3 DNA sequence: TGTGCCAGCATAACGGACAGGGCGTACAAAAACATTCAGTACTTC.

This clonotype turned up a few times. The chain has TRBV12-3 or TRBV12-4 and TRBJ2-7; D might be TRBD1 (6 bases). V was pared by 6 bases and J by 0 bases, with 15 bases between. This CDR3 is built from 15 residues. The CDR3 coding sequence is TGTGCCAGCAGCACGGGACAAGACTTCTCCTACGAGCAGTACTTC. This encodes CASSTGQDFSYEQYF.

This clonotype was counted only a few times. The chain uses TRBV10-3 and TRBJ1-5; D not certain. The germline CDR1 and CDR2 sequences are ENHRY and SYGVKD. Trimming removed 8 bases from V and 5 bases from J, with 13 bases in between. There are 13 residues in the CDR3. Written as DNA, the CDR3 is TGTGCCATCTCCCCTAGGGAGGATCAGCCCCAGCATTTT. This gives the protein CAISPREDQPQHF.

This clonotype was detected a few times. This chain connects TRBV5-6 to TRBJ2-4; weak D call: TRBD1 (6 bases). From germline, CDR1 is SGHDT and CDR2 YYEEEE. V was cut by 4 bases and J by 1 base, with 12 bases left in between. The CDR3 covers 15 residues. The CDR3 coding sequence is TGTGCCAGCAGCCCAATAGGGGGTGCCAAAAACATTCAGTACTTC. This encodes CASSPIGGAKNIQYF.